One T cell receptor (beta chain) is described in this entry. This entry comes from a study of blood T cell repertoires in COVID-19. Across the study: The origin of the acute and convalescent COVID-19 samples was the United States, Italy and Spain. From T cells, B-cell-depleted T cells, or PBMCs came the material, which was cDNA or gDNA.

Enrolled during active infection, Seattle patients were then followed longitudinally. Original methodology: Reference gene primer amplification gave estimated nucleated cell counts. Profiling relied on immunoSEQ multiplex PCR, and the TCRdb table lists in-frame clones only, not all of them. V and J calls plus clone size are reproduced from that table; the DNA served to infer D and trimming. The repertoire holds 84,000 or so clones, 60% to 80% seen once, with just over 35% in the top ten. Sequences were obtained from peripheral blood. The clonotype was recovered from a man aged 60-69 years with COVID-19, enrolled during active disease.

Here the CDR3 reads CASSRVLGSYNEQFF. CDR3 DNA sequence: TGTGCCAGCTCACGAGTACTAGGGTCGTACAATGAGCAGTTCTTC. The V gene is TRBV18, the J gene TRBJ2-1; D might be TRBD2 (5 bases). Trimming took off 4 bases at V and 4 bases at J, with 14 bases between the two ends. Looked up from germline, CDR1 is KGHSH and CDR2 is LQKENI. This CDR3 is built from 15 residues.